This T cell receptor (beta chain) is from a study of response to subunit inactivated influenza vaccine. Findings and caveats of the study: Authors suggested each seasonal influenza vaccination recruits few new T cells.

MiXCR was run by TCRdb on the RT-PCR reads, yielding one entry per CDR3 protein. Of about 480,000 distinct CDR3 sequences detected, roughly 13% appear once; the ten largest clones hold 13%. To note about this clonotype: No antigen is known for it.

Germline V gene lookup returns CDR1 MNHEY and CDR2 SVGAGI. V lost 2 bases, J lost 6 bases, and 11 bases lay in between. The CDR3 consists of 13 residues. The receptor was isolated from a man aged 45-60 years who received an inactivated influenza vaccine. Sequenced material: PBMCs from blood, taken roughly 47 days after vaccination. The chain has TRBV6-5 and TRBJ2-7; TRBD1 might be the D (6 bases). CDR3 protein: CASSYTGSGEQYF. The CDR3 bases are TGTGCCAGCAGTTACACAGGGTCTGGCGAGCAGTACTTC.